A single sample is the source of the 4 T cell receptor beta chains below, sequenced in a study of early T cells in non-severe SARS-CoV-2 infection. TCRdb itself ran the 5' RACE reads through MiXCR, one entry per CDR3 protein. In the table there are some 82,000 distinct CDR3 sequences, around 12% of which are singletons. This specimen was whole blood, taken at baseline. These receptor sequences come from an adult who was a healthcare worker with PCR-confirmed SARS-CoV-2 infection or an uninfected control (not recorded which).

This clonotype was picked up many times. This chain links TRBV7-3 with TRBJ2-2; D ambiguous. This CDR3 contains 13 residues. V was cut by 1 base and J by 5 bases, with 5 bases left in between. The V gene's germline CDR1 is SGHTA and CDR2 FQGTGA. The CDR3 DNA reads TGTGCCAGCAGCTTAAGAGGAACCGGGGAGCTGTTTTTT. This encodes CASSLRGTGELFF.

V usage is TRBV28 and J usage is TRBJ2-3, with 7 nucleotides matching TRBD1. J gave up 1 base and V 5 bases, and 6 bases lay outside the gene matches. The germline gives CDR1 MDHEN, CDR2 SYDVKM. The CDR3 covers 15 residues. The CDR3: CASSPQGVGTDTQYF. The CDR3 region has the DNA TGTGCCAGCAGTCCTCAGGGGGTGGGCACAGATACGCAGTATTTT. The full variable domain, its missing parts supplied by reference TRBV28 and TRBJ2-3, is DVKVTQSSRYLVKRTGEKVFLECVQDMDHENMFWYRQDPGLGLRLIYFSYDVKMKEKGDIPEGYSVSREKKERFSLILESASTNQTSMYLCASSPQGVGTDTQYFGPGTRLTVL.

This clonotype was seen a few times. Here the CDR3 reads CASSGGSGFTDTQYF. CDR3 sequence (DNA): TGTGCCAGCAGCGGGGGTAGCGGGTTCACAGATACGCAGTATTTT. The rearrangement joins TRBV11-2 to TRBJ2-3; the match to TRBD2 covers 7 bases. The V gene's germline CDR1 is SGHAT and CDR2 FQNNGV. The CDR3 extends over 15 amino acids. The V segment lost 5 bases and the J segment 2 bases; nucleotides outside the gene matches: 7.

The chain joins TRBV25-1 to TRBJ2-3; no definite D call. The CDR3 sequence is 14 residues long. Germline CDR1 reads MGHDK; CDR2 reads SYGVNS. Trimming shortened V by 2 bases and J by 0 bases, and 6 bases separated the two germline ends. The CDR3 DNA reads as TGTGCCAGCAGTGAACAAACGAGCACAGATACGCAGTATTTT. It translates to CASSEQTSTDTQYF.